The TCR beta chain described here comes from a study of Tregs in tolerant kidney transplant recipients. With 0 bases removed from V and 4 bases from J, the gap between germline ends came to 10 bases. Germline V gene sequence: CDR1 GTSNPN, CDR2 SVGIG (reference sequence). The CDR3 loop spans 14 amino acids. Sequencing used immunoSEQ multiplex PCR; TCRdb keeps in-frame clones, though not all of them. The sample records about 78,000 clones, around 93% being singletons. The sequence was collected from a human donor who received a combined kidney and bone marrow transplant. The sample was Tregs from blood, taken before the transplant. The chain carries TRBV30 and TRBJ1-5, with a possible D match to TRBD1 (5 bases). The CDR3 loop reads CAWSVGTGNQPQHF. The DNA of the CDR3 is TGTGCCTGGAGTGTAGGGACGGGAAATCAGCCCCAGCATTTT.